Below are 25 T cell receptor beta chains sequenced from a single sample in a study of cytomegalovirus exposure and HLA in healthy donors. Primers: 60 Vbeta forward and 13 Jbeta reverse. Sequencing was performed with immunoSEQ multiplex PCR; in TCRdb, only in-frame clones are kept and a portion is missing. This sample has 100,000 to 150,000 clones; about three quarters occur once, and the top ten carry 5.5% to 8.5%. The sample comprised PBMCs. Receptor source: a man aged 40-55 years in good health and CMV-seropositive.

Here the CDR3 DNA reads TGCGCCAGCAGCGGATGGACAGGGGACTATGGCTACACCTTC. It yields the protein CASSGWTGDYGYTF. The chain carries TRBV5-1 and TRBJ1-2; 9 positions match TRBD1. Germline loops: CDR1 SGHRS, CDR2 YFSETQ. V dropped 4 bases and J dropped 3; count of bases not matched to a gene: 4. The CDR3 totals 14 residues.

The chain couples TRBV2 to TRBJ2-1; D is unclear. This CDR3 spans 13 amino acids. In germline, CDR1 is SNHLY, CDR2 FYNNEI. The V end lost 7 bases, the J end lost 3 bases, and 10 bases lay between the germline ends. Here the CDR3 reads CASTRQNYNEQFF. The CDR3 DNA reads as TGTGCCAGCACCCGTCAGAACTACAATGAGCAGTTCTTC. Full variable domain (remainder filled in from reference TRBV2 and TRBJ2-1): EPEVTQTPSHQVTQMGQEVILRCVPISNHLYFYWYRQILGQKVEFLVSFYNNEISEKSEIFDDQFSVERPDGSNFTLKIRSTKLEDSAMYFCASTRQNYNEQFFGPGTRLTVL.

This rearrangement joins TRBV7-2 to TRBJ2-2; possible D gene TRBD1, 7 bases. Germline V lookup: CDR1 SGHTA, CDR2 FQGNSA. The CDR3 has 15 amino acids. The V end was cut by 1 base, the J end by 8 bases, with 14 bases between. The CDR3 is CASSLGRGRFGELFF. DNA for the CDR3: TGTGCCAGCAGCTTAGGGAGGGGGCGGTTTGGGGAGCTGTTTTTT.

The rearrangement links TRBV6-6 to TRBJ2-7, with a tentative D call TRBD2 (6 bases). The CDR3 has 13 residues. Germline CDR1 reads MNHNY; CDR2 reads SVGAGI (reference sequence). Trimming pared 4 bases from V and 3 bases from J, leaving 10 bases between. CDR3 protein: CASSLGLHYEQYF. Written as DNA, the CDR3 is TGTGCCAGCAGTTTGGGACTCCACTACGAGCAGTACTTC.

This chain connects TRBV7-9 to TRBJ1-4; D possibly corresponds to TRBD1 (5 bases). Trimming cost V 5 bases and J 5 bases, with 24 bases left between them. The CDR3 is made up of 18 amino acids. Per germline, CDR1 SEHNR and CDR2 FQNEAQ (reference sequence). CDR3 DNA sequence: TGTGCCAGCAGCACCGACAGAAAAGTTCCGCGTGGGAATGAAAAACTGTTTTTT. Translating it yields CASSTDRKVPRGNEKLFF.

This chain uses TRBV2 with TRBJ2-7; 15 positions agree with TRBD2. Losses at the gene ends were 6 bases for V and 5 bases for J; bases not matched to a gene: 5. The germline V gene encodes CDR1 SNHLY and CDR2 FYNNEI. The CDR3 length is 15 residues. CDR3 sequence: CASSGTSGRFDEQYF. The DNA for the CDR3 is TGTGCCAGCAGCGGGACTAGCGGGAGGTTCGACGAGCAGTACTTC.

The rearrangement uses TRBV10-3 and TRBJ1-1; 8 positions agree with TRBD1. The germline gives CDR1 ENHRY, CDR2 SYGVKD. The ends lost 4 bases at V and 0 bases at J; junction bases unmatched: 7. This CDR3 is built from 16 residues. CDR3: CAISGGRGRMNTEAFF. The CDR3 coding sequence is TGTGCCATCAGTGGGGGCAGGGGGCGGATGAACACTGAAGCTTTCTTT.

The chain couples TRBV28 to TRBJ1-5; TRBD1 might be the D (5 bases). This CDR3 is built from 19 residues. V gave up 5 bases and J gave up 0 bases, with 23 bases separating them. Germline values: CDR1 MDHEN, CDR2 SYDVKM. CDR3 sequence (DNA): TGTGCCAGCAGTCGCTTCGCACCGGGGGTAGCTAATAGCAATCAGCCCCAGCATTTT. Protein product: CASSRFAPGVANSNQPQHF.

This rearrangement joins TRBV6-5 to TRBJ2-6; TRBD1 agrees at 7 bases. The CDR3 is 15 amino acids. CDR1 and CDR2 from the germline V gene are MNHEY and SVGAGI. With 5 bases clipped from V and 2 bases from J, the junction kept 3 bases outside the gene matches. The CDR3 sequence: CASSTTGAGANVLTF. CDR3 nucleotide sequence: TGTGCCAGCAGTACTACAGGGGCTGGGGCCAACGTCCTGACTTTC.

V is TRBV2 and J is TRBJ2-3; 15 bases match TRBD2. The CDR3 sequence is 16 residues long. The ends lost 3 bases at V and 10 bases at J; junction bases unmatched: 8. Germline V gene data show CDR1 as SNHLY and CDR2 as FYNNEI. As DNA, the CDR3 is TGTGCCAGCAGTGACAGGACTAGCGGGGGGGCGAGGGCGCAGTATTTT. Protein: CASSDRTSGGARAQYF.

V is TRBV11-3 and J is TRBJ2-1; 11 bases are shared with TRBD1. The germline V gene has CDR1 SGHNT and CDR2 YENEEA. The junction had 7 bases not matched to a gene; V was cut back by 5 bases and J by 7 bases. The CDR3 runs 15 residues. The CDR3 DNA reads TGTGCCAGCAGCGCCGGGACAGGGGGTCGGAATGAGCAGTTCTTC. This encodes CASSAGTGGRNEQFF.

The chain carries TRBV7-9 and TRBJ2-3, with TRBD2 as a possible D gene (5 bases). Germline-derived CDR1 and CDR2 are SEHNR and FQNEAQ (reference sequence). V shed 10 bases and J shed 0 bases, with 11 bases lying between them. The CDR3 consists of 13 residues. CDR3 nucleotides: TGTGCCACGCAGCGGCCTAGCACAGATACGCAGTATTTT. Amino acids: CATQRPSTDTQYF.

The gene calls are TRBV9 and TRBJ2-3; 10 nucleotides align to TRBD2. CDR1 and CDR2 from the germline V gene are SGDLS and YYNGEE. J gave up 4 bases and V 7 bases, and 9 bases lay outside the gene matches. The CDR3 consists of 15 residues. CDR3 DNA: TGTGCCAGCGACCCAGGGACTAGCGTGGCAGATACGCAGTATTTT. Encoded protein: CASDPGTSVADTQYF.

The V and J genes are TRBV7-9 and TRBJ1-3; D may be TRBD1 (6 bases). The CDR3 extends over 15 amino acids. Per the germline V gene, CDR1 is SEHNR and CDR2 is FQNEAQ (reference sequence). V was cut by 5 bases and J by 4 bases, with 15 bases left in between. The CDR3 DNA follows: TGTGCCAGCAGCACTATACAGGGTTGGGGAAACACCATATATTTT. It is translated as CASSTIQGWGNTIYF.

This clone was found once. V gene TRBV5-6 combines with J gene TRBJ2-2; D might be TRBD2 (7 bases). The CDR3 is 17 amino acids. The V end was cut by 4 bases, the J end by 4 bases, with 20 bases between. Germline V gene lookup returns CDR1 SGHDT and CDR2 YYEEEE. The CDR3 bases are TGTGCCAGCAGCCGGTTGGGGGGGGCGTTCGTCACCGGGGAGCTGTTTTTT. Its translation is CASSRLGGAFVTGELFF. Based on the CDR3 plus reference TRBV5-6 and TRBJ2-2, the full variable domain is DAGVTQSPTHLIKTRGQQVTLRCSPKSGHDTVSWYQQALGQGPQFIFQYYEEEERQRGNFPDRFSGHQFPNYSSELNVNALLLGDSALYLCASSRLGGAFVTGELFFGEGSRLTVL.

The CDR3 DNA is TGTGCCAGCGGACGAAGAGGTACAGGGTCAGACTCTGGGGCCAACGTCCTGACTTTC. Amino acid sequence: CASGRRGTGSDSGANVLTF. The V call is TRBV5-4, the J call TRBJ2-6; tentatively, D is TRBD1 (6 bases). Trimming took 7 bases from V and 0 from J, leaving 23 bases between them. The length of the CDR3 is 19 residues. Germline V gene sequence: CDR1 SGHNT, CDR2 YYREEE (reference sequence).

The chain is built from TRBV5-6 and TRBJ2-3, with 9 positions matching TRBD2. V dropped 0 bases and J dropped 0; count of bases not matched to a gene: 8. In germline, CDR1 is SGHDT, CDR2 YYEEEE. CDR3 size: 18 residues. The CDR3 bases are TGTGCCAGCAGCTTGGATTTTGGCGGGAGGGCCAGCACAGATACGCAGTATTTT. It encodes CASSLDFGGRASTDTQYF.

This clone turned up a few times. The chain recombines TRBV13 with TRBJ1-2; 9 positions match TRBD1. The V gene end was trimmed by 5 bases and the J gene end by 4 bases; junction bases not matched to a gene: 5. Germline CDR1 is PRHDT and CDR2 is FYEKMQ (reference sequence). The CDR3 sequence is 14 residues long. Here the CDR3 reads CASSPGQGSYGYTF. CDR3 nucleotide sequence: TGTGCCAGCAGCCCAGGACAGGGGAGCTATGGCTACACCTTC. Full variable domain (remainder filled in from reference TRBV13 and TRBJ1-2): AAGVIQSPRHLIKEKRETATLKCYPIPRHDTVYWYQQGPGQDPQFLISFYEKMQSDKGSIPDRFSAQQFSDYHSELNMSSLELGDSALYFCASSPGQGSYGYTFGSGTRLTVV.

This clone was counted only a few times. The J gene is TRBJ2-2, the V gene TRBV5-1; no reliable D call. V was shortened by 4 bases and J by 1 base, with 5 bases between the two germline ends. Germline lookup yields CDR1 SGHRS and CDR2 YFSETQ. CDR3 length: 13 amino acids. The CDR3 loop is CASSNKNTGELFF. CDR3 sequence (DNA): TGCGCCAGCAGCAACAAGAACACCGGGGAGCTGTTTTTT.

The chain recombines TRBV5-1 with TRBJ1-5, with 9 bases aligning to TRBD1. The CDR3 length is 14 residues. V lost 4 bases, J lost 6 bases, and 5 bases stayed unmatched. Germline CDR1 SGHRS, CDR2 YFSETQ. The chain's CDR3 is CASSPQGAGQPQHF. CDR3 nucleotide sequence: TGCGCCAGCAGCCCACAGGGGGCAGGTCAGCCCCAGCATTTT.

J is TRBJ2-2 and V is TRBV27; D uncertain. The CDR3 consists of 14 residues. Trimming pared 4 bases from V and 7 bases from J, leaving 13 bases between. Germline lookup yields CDR1 MNHEY and CDR2 SMNVEV (reference sequence). The CDR3 DNA follows: TGTGCCAGCAGTTACCAGACATTGGGCGGGGAGCTGTTTTTT. Amino acid sequence: CASSYQTLGGELFF.

The chain joins TRBV28 to TRBJ1-4; 7 bases fit TRBD1. Germline assignment: CDR1 MDHEN and CDR2 SYDVKM. V lost 6 bases, J lost 3 bases, and 4 bases stayed unmatched. CDR3 length equals 14 residues. This chain's CDR3 is CASSLGTANEKLFF. The CDR3 region has the DNA TGTGCCAGCAGCCTCGGGACAGCTAATGAAAAACTGTTTTTT.

This rearrangement joins TRBV29-1 to TRBJ2-2, with 15 bases fitting TRBD2. V trimming: 5 bases; J trimming: 5 bases; junction bases outside the gene matches: 12. The CDR3 extends over 18 amino acids. Germline CDR1 and CDR2: SQVTM and ANQGSEA. The CDR3 reads CSVTRTSGRAISTGELFF. The CDR3 DNA follows: TGCAGCGTTACCCGGACTAGCGGGAGGGCCATAAGTACCGGGGAGCTGTTTTTT.

This rearrangement joins TRBV6-1 to TRBJ2-5; D might be TRBD1 (6 bases). The germline V and J ends were trimmed by 10 bases and 2 bases, with 20 bases remaining between them. Germline V gene data show CDR1 as MNHNS and CDR2 as SASEGT. The CDR3 spans 15 residues. This CDR3 is CATSPLTGIQETQYF. CDR3 nucleotide sequence: TGTGCCACCTCGCCCTTGACAGGAATACAAGAGACCCAGTACTTC.

This clone was picked up a small number of times. The CDR3 spells CASSQSTSGSYEQYF. DNA for the CDR3: TGTGCCAGCAGTCAAAGTACTAGCGGAAGCTACGAGCAGTACTTC. The chain employs TRBV6-1 and TRBJ2-7, with 8 positions matching TRBD2. V shed 5 bases, J shed 3 bases, and the junction held 9 bases outside the gene matches. The CDR3 is 15 amino acids. From germline, CDR1 is MNHNS and CDR2 SASEGT.